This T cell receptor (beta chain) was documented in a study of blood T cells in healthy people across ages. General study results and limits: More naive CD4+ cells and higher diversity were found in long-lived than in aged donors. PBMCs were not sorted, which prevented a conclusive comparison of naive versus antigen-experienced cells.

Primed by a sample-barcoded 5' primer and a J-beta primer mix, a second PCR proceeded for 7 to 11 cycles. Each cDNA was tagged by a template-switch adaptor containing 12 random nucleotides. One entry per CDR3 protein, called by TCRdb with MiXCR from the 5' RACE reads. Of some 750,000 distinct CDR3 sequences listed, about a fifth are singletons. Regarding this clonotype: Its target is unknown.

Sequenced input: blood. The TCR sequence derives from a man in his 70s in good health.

CDR3 loop: CASSLAVGAGGVDEQYF. CDR3 nucleotides: TGCGCCAGCAGCTTGGCCGTTGGGGCAGGGGGAGTCGACGAGCAGTACTTC. This sequence joins TRBV5-1 and TRBJ2-1, with 7 bases matching TRBD1. The J call could be wrong; TRBJ2-7 is a better fit for the DNA end. The CDR3 loop spans 17 amino acids. Germline CDR1 SGHRS, CDR2 YFSETQ.